One and the same sample provided the 9 T cell receptor beta chains below, sequenced in a study of cytomegalovirus exposure and HLA in healthy donors. The PCR made use of 60 Vbeta and 13 Jbeta primers. Profiling relied on immunoSEQ multiplex PCR, and the TCRdb table lists in-frame clones only, not all of them. Counted here are under 200,000 clones, about 80% occurring once; the ten biggest clones make up around 1.5%. Material for sequencing was PBMCs. The receptors originated from a man in his forties in good health and CMV-seronegative.

The gene calls are TRBV7-2 and TRBJ2-1, with 12 bases that match TRBD2. The CDR3 has 16 residues. CDR1 and CDR2 from the germline V gene are SGHTA and FQGNSA. V lost 5 bases, J lost 6 bases, and 8 bases stayed unmatched. CDR3 DNA sequence: TGTGCCAGCAGCGTCCAGACTAGCGGGAGACCCAATGAGCAGTTCTTC. As protein: CASSVQTSGRPNEQFF.

This chain uses TRBV19 with TRBJ1-2, with D possibly being TRBD1 (5 bases). This CDR3 is 14 amino acids long. The ends were cut back, 5 bases at V and 2 bases at J, with 12 bases in the middle. CDR1 is LNHDA and CDR2 is SQIVND in the germline V gene (reference sequence). The CDR3 sequence is CASSQFRTNYGYTF. CDR3 nucleotide sequence: TGTGCCAGTAGTCAATTTAGGACAAACTATGGCTACACCTTC.

The chain employs TRBV11-2 and TRBJ2-7; unclear D gene. The germline gives CDR1 SGHAT, CDR2 FQNNGV. Trimming left V 1 base short and J 3 bases short, with 10 bases between. This CDR3 contains 14 residues. Here the CDR3 DNA reads TGTGCCAGCAGCTTAGTGGGCAGCAACTACGAGCAGTACTTC. This encodes CASSLVGSNYEQYF.

This clone was seen only a few times. At one boundary the junction diverges from the germline segment, which might be a read error. Different DNA sequences within this sample yield the same CDR3. This sequence joins TRBV18 and TRBJ2-7; tentatively, D is TRBD1 (6 bases). Germline CDR1 KGHSH, CDR2 LQKENI. This CDR3 comprises 14 residues. CDR3 sequence: CASSPPSGTRAKSF. The CDR3 nucleotides are TGTGCCAGCTCACCCCCCTCCGGGACACGTGCTAAATCCTTC.

The chain is built from TRBV5-5 and TRBJ1-5; possible D gene TRBD1, 6 bases. Germline values: CDR1 SGHKS, CDR2 YYEKEE (reference sequence). Trimming stripped 0 bases from V and 0 bases from J, with 10 bases between. The CDR3 sequence is 16 residues long. The DNA for the CDR3 is TGTGCCAGCAGCTTGGTAGGGGGGGATAGCAATCAGCCCCAGCATTTT. Translated, it gives CASSLVGGDSNQPQHF.

V gene TRBV10-2 combines with J gene TRBJ1-5, with 9 bases that match TRBD1. The V gene end was trimmed by 2 bases and the J gene end by 6 bases; junction bases not matched to a gene: 5. The CDR3 has 15 amino acids. Germline-derived CDR1 and CDR2 are WSHSY and SAAADI. CDR3 residues: CASSEGQGWGQPQHF. The DNA of the CDR3 is TGCGCCAGCAGTGAGGGACAGGGGTGGGGTCAGCCCCAGCATTTT.

The chain combines TRBV4-1 with TRBJ2-7; 7 bases map to TRBD2. CDR3 size: 13 residues. The germline CDR1 and CDR2 sequences are MGHRA and YSYEKL. V lost 4 bases to trimming and J lost 2 bases; unmatched junction nucleotides: 2. In DNA form, the CDR3 reads TGCGCCAGCAGCCGGGAGGGTCCCTACGAGCAGTACTTC. This codes for CASSREGPYEQYF.

CDR3 amino acids: CASSSLAGPEFNEQFF. The CDR3, as DNA: TGTGCCAGCAGCTCTCTAGCGGGACCCGAATTTAATGAGCAGTTCTTC. This chain joins TRBV11-2 and TRBJ2-1, with 9 bases aligning to TRBD2. The CDR3 is 16 amino acids. Germline CDR1 reads SGHAT; CDR2 reads FQNNGV. The J segment lost 7 bases and the V segment lost 4 bases, leaving 11 bases of the junction unmatched.

The CDR3 DNA is TGTGCCTGGAGCGGGGAAGCGACTAACACCGGGGAGCTGTTTTTT. This gives the protein CAWSGEATNTGELFF. The gene calls are TRBV30 and TRBJ2-2; the D gene is possibly TRBD2 (5 bases). V was clipped by 3 bases and J by 2 bases, with 13 bases between them. The CDR3 extends over 15 amino acids. Germline V gene data show CDR1 as GTSNPN and CDR2 as SVGIG (reference sequence).